Listed below are T cell receptor beta chains from one sample, sequenced in a study of shared clonotypes between healthy human individuals. Method: immunoSEQ multiplex PCR; TCRdb's copy keeps in-frame clones and lacks some. The table records approximately 1.5 million clones, just under 99% of them present only once. Input material: naive CD4+ T cells sorted from blood. The source is a man aged 25 to 40 in good health. Both conserved end residues are part of each CDR3. D genes are given only for firm matches. Not every row has a clone size; where given, it reads once, few, many or a size class.

CDR3: CASSPGALNTEAFF
DNA: TGTGCCAGCAGTCCCGGGGCTCTGAACACTGAAGCTTTCTTT
V: TRBV28
size: .
J: TRBJ1-1
D: .

CDR3: CSARGPGANVLTF
DNA: TGCAGCGCCAGGGGCCCCGGGGCCAACGTCCTGACTTTC
V: TRBV29-1
size: .
J: TRBJ2-6
D: .

CDR3: CASSRWYPKQYF
DNA: TGTGCCAGCAGCAGGTGGTATCCGAAGCAGTACTTC
V: TRBV21-1
size: .
J: TRBJ2-7
D: .

CDR3: CASSRYVFGQPQHF
DNA: TGTGCCAGCAGCCGGTACGTGTTCGGTCAGCCCCAGCATTTT
V: TRBV5-8
size: .
J: TRBJ1-5
D: .

CDR3: CASSFPGANYGYTF
DNA: TGTGCCAGCAGTTTCCCCGGGGCTAACTATGGCTACACCTTC
V: TRBV6-5
size: .
J: TRBJ1-2
D: .

CDR3: CASSQIPGNLGTEAFF
DNA: TGCGCCAGCAGCCAAATCCCAGGGAATCTCGGCACTGAAGCTTTCTTT
V: TRBV4-1
size: .
J: TRBJ1-1
D: .

CDR3: CASSIVPEHNQPQHF
DNA: TGTGCCAGTAGTATTGTTCCAGAGCACAATCAGCCCCAGCATTTT
V: TRBV19
size: .
J: TRBJ1-5
D: .

CDR3: CASSLQGVNEKLFF
DNA: TGCGCCAGCAGCTTACAGGGAGTTAATGAAAAACTGTTTTTT
V: TRBV5-1
size: .
J: TRBJ1-4
D: .

CDR3: CASWEAGDPGRSTETQYF
DNA: TGTGCCAGCTGGGAGGCGGGAGACCCTGGTCGTTCCACAGAGACCCAGTACTTC
V: TRBV9
size: .
J: TRBJ2-5
D: TRBD2

CDR3: CATSSSSGTGREKLFF
DNA: TGTGCCACCAGCAGCAGCTCCGGGACAGGGCGAGAAAAACTGTTTTTT
V: TRBV15
size: .
J: TRBJ1-4
D: TRBD1

CDR3: CASSKAQGSNQPQHF
DNA: TGTGCCAGCAGCAAAGCACAGGGCAGCAATCAGCCCCAGCATTTT
V: TRBV21-1
size: few
J: TRBJ1-5
D: .

CDR3: CANTPRLDRRGETQYF
DNA: TGCGCCAACACACCCCGCCTCGACAGGAGGGGAGAGACCCAGTACTTC
V: TRBV5-1
size: .
J: TRBJ2-5
D: .

CDR3: CASSPRRLRTANTGELFF
DNA: TGTGCCAGCTCACCACGCCGACTGAGGACCGCGAACACCGGGGAGCTGTTTTTT
V: TRBV18
size: .
J: TRBJ2-2
D: .

CDR3: CASTNEGDTQYF
DNA: TGTGCCAGTACCAACGAGGGAGATACGCAGTATTTT
V: TRBV19
size: .
J: TRBJ2-3
D: .

CDR3: CASSESKGWNTEAFF
DNA: TGCGCCAGCAGTGAGAGTAAGGGTTGGAACACTGAAGCTTTCTTT
V: TRBV10-1
size: once
J: TRBJ1-1
D: .

CDR3: CASSFGVRGELFF
DNA: TGTGCCAGCAGTTTCGGCGTTCGCGGGGAGCTGTTTTTT
V: TRBV27
size: .
J: TRBJ2-2
D: .

CDR3: CASSLISDQPQHF
DNA: TGTGCCAGCAGCTTAATTTCCGATCAGCCCCAGCATTTT
V: TRBV7-2
size: .
J: TRBJ1-5
D: .

CDR3: CASRRGVLGSDEQYF
DNA: TGTGCCAGCCGGAGGGGGGTATTGGGATCCGACGAGCAGTACTTC
V: TRBV27
size: .
J: TRBJ2-7
D: .

CDR3: CASSSEPRDTIFF
DNA: TGTGCCAGCAGCTCCGAGCCCCGGGACACTATATTCTTC
V: TRBV5-5
size: .
J: TRBJ2-1
D: .

CDR3: CASSLTAGDYEQYF
DNA: TGCGCCAGCAGCTTGACAGCCGGAGACTACGAGCAGTACTTC
V: TRBV5-1
size: once
J: TRBJ2-7
D: .

CDR3: CASSASGNSYNEQFF
DNA: TGTGCCAGCAGTGCAAGCGGAAACTCCTACAATGAGCAGTTCTTC
V: TRBV27
size: .
J: TRBJ2-1
D: .

CDR3: CASSPEVGRAYSNQPQHF
DNA: TGTGCCAGCAGCCCAGAGGTGGGCAGGGCCTATAGCAATCAGCCCCAGCATTTT
V: TRBV11-2
size: .
J: TRBJ1-5
D: .

CDR3: CASSYLDRRIYEQYF
DNA: TGTGCCAGCAGCTATCTGGACAGAAGAATCTACGAGCAGTACTTC
V: TRBV5-5
size: .
J: TRBJ2-7
D: .

CDR3: CASSLMGQGSWEQFF
DNA: TGTGCCAGCAGCTTGATGGGACAGGGGTCTTGGGAGCAGTTCTTC
V: TRBV5-5
size: .
J: TRBJ2-1
D: TRBD1

CDR3: CASSVAIGPGEQYF
DNA: TGTGCCAGCAGCGTAGCGATCGGACCGGGGGAGCAGTACTTC
V: TRBV6-1
size: once
J: TRBJ2-7
D: .

CDR3: CASGDRGNEQYF
DNA: TGTGCCAGCGGCGACAGGGGTAACGAGCAGTACTTC
V: TRBV6-1
size: .
J: TRBJ2-7
D: TRBD1

CDR3: CASSPGNRVGDTGELFF
DNA: TGTGCCAGCAGCCCTGGGAACAGGGTTGGGGACACCGGGGAGCTGTTTTTT
V: TRBV11-3
size: .
J: TRBJ2-2
D: .

CDR3: CASSLTHTQYF
DNA: TGTGCCAGCAGCTTGACTCATACGCAGTATTTT
V: TRBV6-6
size: .
J: TRBJ2-3
D: .

CDR3: CASSFPSYRDRAYEQYF
DNA: TGTGCCAGCAGTTTCCCCTCGTACCGGGACAGGGCTTACGAGCAGTACTTC
V: TRBV27
size: .
J: TRBJ2-7
D: TRBD1

CDR3: CATAAAGGTGDEQFF
DNA: TGTGCCACAGCGGCAGCGGGAGGGACTGGGGATGAGCAGTTCTTC
V: TRBV10-3
size: .
J: TRBJ2-1
D: TRBD2

CDR3: CASSLELAAQIYEQYF
DNA: TGCGCCAGCAGCTTGGAGTTGGCTGCACAAATATACGAGCAGTACTTC
V: TRBV5-1
size: .
J: TRBJ2-7
D: .

CDR3: CASALPLAGGKRDEQFF
DNA: TGTGCTAGTGCCCTTCCACTAGCGGGAGGAAAAAGAGATGAGCAGTTCTTC
V: TRBV12-5
size: .
J: TRBJ2-1
D: TRBD2

CDR3: CASSTQTDRTEAFF
DNA: TGTGCCAGTAGTACCCAGACAGATAGGACTGAAGCTTTCTTT
V: TRBV19
size: .
J: TRBJ1-1
D: .

CDR3: CASSGGLAGGADTQYF
DNA: TGCGCCAGCAGCGGGGGACTAGCGGGAGGGGCTGATACGCAGTATTTT
V: TRBV5-1
size: .
J: TRBJ2-3
D: TRBD2

CDR3: CASSHTPGQSLSYEQYF
DNA: TGTGCCAGCAGCCACACCCCAGGACAGTCTCTGTCCTACGAGCAGTACTTC
V: TRBV7-9
size: .
J: TRBJ2-7
D: .

CDR3: CASSVITGNEQFF
DNA: TGCGCCAGCAGTGTCATAACCGGCAATGAGCAGTTCTTC
V: TRBV10-2
size: .
J: TRBJ2-1
D: .

CDR3: CASSPGQGRLGYTF
DNA: TGTGCCAGCAGCCCCGGGCAGGGAAGGCTTGGCTACACCTTC
V: TRBV7-9
size: .
J: TRBJ1-2
D: .

CDR3: CASSAQGGNYGYTF
DNA: TGTGCCAGCAGCGCTCAGGGGGGGAACTATGGCTACACCTTC
V: TRBV7-2
size: .
J: TRBJ1-2
D: TRBD1

CDR3: CASSPIGPIPNQPQHF
DNA: TGTGCCAGCAGTCCAATAGGCCCAATCCCGAATCAGCCCCAGCATTTT
V: TRBV28
size: .
J: TRBJ1-5
D: .

CDR3: CASSPPHSGANVLTF
DNA: TGTGCCAGCTCACCACCTCACTCTGGGGCCAACGTCCTGACTTTC
V: TRBV18
size: .
J: TRBJ2-6
D: .

CDR3: CASSFGAGGITEAFF
DNA: TGTGCCAGCAGTTTTGGGGCAGGGGGAATCACTGAAGCTTTCTTT
V: TRBV27
size: .
J: TRBJ1-1
D: TRBD1

CDR3: CASSRNQETQYF
DNA: TGTGCCAGCAGCCGAAACCAAGAGACCCAGTACTTC
V: TRBV13
size: .
J: TRBJ2-5
D: .

CDR3: CASRDRANQPQHF
DNA: TGTGCCAGTAGGGACAGGGCTAATCAGCCCCAGCATTTT
V: TRBV19
size: .
J: TRBJ1-5
D: TRBD1

CDR3: CASSLSAPRGEKLFF
DNA: TGTGCCAGCAGTTTATCGGCACCGCGGGGTGAAAAACTGTTTTTT
V: TRBV27
size: .
J: TRBJ1-4
D: .

CDR3: CSATDGAYEQYF
DNA: TGCAGCGCCACCGACGGAGCCTACGAGCAGTACTTC
V: TRBV29-1
size: .
J: TRBJ2-7
D: .

CDR3: CASSVVTGTDYGYTF
DNA: TGTGCCAGCAGTGTAGTTACCGGGACGGACTATGGCTACACCTTC
V: TRBV6-1
size: .
J: TRBJ1-2
D: .

CDR3: CSARVLVEQFF
DNA: TGCAGTGCTAGAGTATTGGTTGAGCAGTTCTTC
V: TRBV20-1
size: .
J: TRBJ2-1
D: .

CDR3: CASSSQVHYGYTF
DNA: TGTGCCAGCAGTTCACAGGTACACTATGGCTACACCTTC
V: TRBV2
size: .
J: TRBJ1-2
D: .

CDR3: CASHAQGKYEKLFF
DNA: TGTGCCAGTCACGCGCAGGGAAAGTACGAAAAACTGTTTTTT
V: TRBV28
size: .
J: TRBJ1-4
D: .

CDR3: CASSQDLAGGVLVF
DNA: TGTGCCAGCAGCCAAGATCTAGCGGGAGGCGTTTTAGTCTTC
V: TRBV14
size: .
J: TRBJ2-1
D: TRBD2

CDR3: CASCWDTGELFF
DNA: TGTGCCAGCTGTTGGGACACCGGGGAGCTGTTTTTT
V: TRBV2
size: .
J: TRBJ2-2
D: .